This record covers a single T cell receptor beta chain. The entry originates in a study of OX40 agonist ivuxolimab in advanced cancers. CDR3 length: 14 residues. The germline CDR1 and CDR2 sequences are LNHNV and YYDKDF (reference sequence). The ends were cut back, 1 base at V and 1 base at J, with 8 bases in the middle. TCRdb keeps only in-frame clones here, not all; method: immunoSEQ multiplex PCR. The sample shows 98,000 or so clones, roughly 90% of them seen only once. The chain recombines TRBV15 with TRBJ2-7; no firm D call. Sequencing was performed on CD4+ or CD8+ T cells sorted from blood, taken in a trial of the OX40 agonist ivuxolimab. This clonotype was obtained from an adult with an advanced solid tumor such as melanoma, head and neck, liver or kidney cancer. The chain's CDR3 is CATSRARQSYEQYF. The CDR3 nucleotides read TGTGCCACCAGCAGAGCAAGGCAGTCCTACGAGCAGTACTTC.